The subject of this entry is one T cell receptor (beta chain). The antigen is not known. CDR3 length: 16 amino acids. Germline assignment: CDR1 LGHDT and CDR2 YNNKEL (reference sequence). Trimming cost V 2 bases and J 5 bases; bases outside gene matches: 7. This specimen comes from a study of T cell responses to AZD1222 COVID-19 vaccine. Study-level points and caveats: Nearly half of spike-specific TCRs reportedly target variant regions that are unmutated in the B.1.351 and B.1.1.7 variants.

Only in-frame clones appear in the TCRdb table, and some are missing; sequencing was by immunoSEQ multiplex PCR. The sample lists roughly 87,000 clones, approximately 91% occurring once. Pooled in the analysis were second doses at about 4 or about 12 weeks. The material was peripheral blood, obtained 28 days after the second AZD1222 dose. The V and J genes are TRBV3-1 (or the pseudogene TRBV3-2) and TRBJ2-2, with 8 positions matching TRBD1. This sequence originates from an adult who received the AZD1222 COVID-19 vaccine. The CDR3 loop is CASSQREQGVTGELFF. DNA for the CDR3: TGTGCCAGCAGCCAACGGGAACAGGGGGTAACCGGGGAGCTGTTTTTT.